This T cell receptor (beta chain) was captured by sequencing in a study of CD8+ T cells in alopecia areata. The CDR3 runs 14 residues. CDR1 SGHRS and CDR2 YFSETQ come from the germline V gene. The V and J ends lost 4 bases and 0 bases respectively, with 10 bases between them. Treatment specified: oral pan-JAK inhibitor, 5-10 mg twice daily. The investigators collected lesional scalp punch biopsies and peripheral blood from alopecia areata patients. RNA, once extracted, was reverse transcribed into cDNA for use as the sequencing template. Assay used: immunoSEQ multiplex PCR; TCRdb lists only in-frame clones, some missing. Counted here are about 140,000 clones, roughly nine tenths occurring once; the ten biggest clones make up roughly 13%.

This chain links TRBV5-1 with TRBJ1-1; D is perhaps TRBD1 (5 bases). The specimen was CD8+ T cells sorted from blood, collected at week 4, from a patient treated with tofacitinib. This TCR derives from a human donor with alopecia areata. CDR3 coding DNA: TGCGCCAGCAGCGGGGGACGGATGAACACTGAAGCTTTCTTT. Protein sequence: CASSGGRMNTEAFF. Filled out from reference TRBV5-1 and TRBJ1-1, the complete variable domain reads KAGVTQTPRYLIKTRGQQVTLSCSPISGHRSVSWYQQTPGQGLQFLFEYFSETQRNKGNFPGRFSGRQFSNSRSEMNVSTLELGDSALYLCASSGGRMNTEAFFGQGTRLTVV.